A selection of T cell receptor beta chains follows, all from one sample in a study of memory CD4+ T cells and cytomegalovirus serostatus. Produced via immunoSEQ multiplex PCR; TCRdb's table is partial and in-frame only. The table records tens of thousands of clones, about 78% of them present only once. Sequencing input: memory CD4+ T cells from blood. The receptors were gathered from an adult in good health and CMV-seronegative. Each CDR3 is given with its conserved first and last residue. Fields, in order: V gene, J gene, D gene, clone size, CDR3 protein, CDR3 DNA. The D gene is left open where the match is weak. Clone size is given for some rows only: seen once, a few or many times, or a class if the clone is expanded.

TRBV2	TRBJ1-6	TRBD1	-	CASSGDRGQPLHF	TGTGCCAGCAGTGGGGACAGGGGGCAGCCCCTCCACTTT
TRBV30	TRBJ2-3	-	-	CAWVFLSTDTQYF	TGTGCCTGGGTATTCCTTAGCACAGATACGCAGTATTTT
TRBV21-1	TRBJ1-2	-	-	CASSLGRIYGYTF	TGTGCCAGCAGTCTCGGACGGATCTATGGCTACACCTTC
TRBV9	TRBJ1-2	-	-	CASSGPNYGYTF	TGTGCCAGCAGCGGTCCTAACTATGGCTACACCTTC
TRBV2	TRBJ1-3	-	-	CASAKRGESGNTIYF	TGTGCCAGCGCAAAGCGGGGCGAGTCTGGAAACACCATATATTTT
TRBV5-6	TRBJ2-1	-	-	CASSSGARYSEQFF	TGTGCCAGCAGCTCAGGGGCGCGGTATTCTGAGCAGTTCTTC
TRBV4-1	TRBJ2-5	TRBD2	once	CASSQDRQTSGVSETQYF	TGCGCCAGCAGCCAAGATCGGCAGACTAGCGGGGTTTCGGAGACCCAGTACTTC
TRBV9	TRBJ2-1	TRBD2	-	CASSGISGGARNEQFF	TGTGCCAGCAGCGGGATTAGCGGGGGGGCTCGAAATGAGCAGTTCTTC
TRBV6-1	TRBJ2-7	-	-	CASSRGTGPTYEQYF	TGTGCCAGCAGCCGAGGGACGGGGCCGACCTACGAGCAGTACTTC
TRBV10-3	TRBJ1-5	-	-	CAISEFGVKHF	TGTGCCATCAGTGAATTTGGAGTTAAACATTTT
TRBV5-4	TRBJ2-7	-	-	CASSLEAGSYEQYF	TGTGCCAGCAGCTTGGAGGCAGGTTCCTACGAGCAGTACTTC
TRBV7-9	TRBJ2-7	TRBD1	-	CASSLAGTGGEQYF	TGTGCCAGCAGCTTAGCCGGGACAGGGGGCGAGCAGTACTTC
TRBV11-3	TRBJ1-1	-	-	CASSSDSGTEAFF	TGTGCCAGCAGCTCGGACAGTGGCACTGAAGCTTTCTTT
TRBV11-2	TRBJ1-3	-	once	CASSPIKGVNTIYF	TGTGCCAGCAGCCCCATCAAAGGCGTAAACACCATATATTTT
TRBV19	TRBJ1-1	-	-	CASSTDTGNTEAFF	TGTGCCAGTAGTACCGATACAGGGAACACTGAAGCTTTCTTT
TRBV7-2	TRBJ1-2	TRBD1	-	CASSLRGQLGYTF	TGTGCCAGCAGCTTAAGGGGGCAGCTTGGCTACACCTTC
TRBV2	TRBJ2-3	-	few	CASSEDLARGTDTQYF	TGTGCCAGCAGTGAAGACCTAGCTCGGGGCACAGATACGCAGTATTTT
TRBV2	TRBJ1-5	TRBD1	-	CASSDYLGQVDQPQHF	TGTGCCAGCAGCGACTACTTAGGACAGGTGGATCAGCCCCAGCATTTT
TRBV19	TRBJ1-5	TRBD1	-	CASIQRQGGQPQHF	TGTGCCAGTATTCAGAGACAGGGAGGGCAGCCCCAGCATTTT
TRBV2	TRBJ1-2	TRBD1	-	CASSGGRGSGNYGYTF	TGTGCCAGCAGTGGCGGCAGGGGGAGTGGTAACTATGGCTACACCTTC